This TCR beta chain was recorded in a study of blood T cell repertoires in COVID-19 (dated by TCRdb to the early 2020s). Broadly, across the study: Samples from collaborators originated in the United States, Italy and Spain and spanned both the acute and convalescent phases of COVID-19. A freely available public database, intended as a resource for researchers studying the immune response to SARS-CoV-2, is where the repertoires were released. Sample metadata almost always included a de-identified subject ID, COVID-19 status, age in years and sex. HLA class I and class II types, where available, came from metadata supplied by the sample provider rather than from assay-based typing. The material from the prospective study consisted of cDNA or gDNA derived from T cells, B-cell-depleted T cells, or PBMCs. Samples came from the ongoing ImmuneRACE study (first 160 participants) plus 1,254 subjects from 6 global collaborators. The dataset comprised deeply sampled blood TCRbeta repertoires from subjects exposed to, actively infected with, or recovered from COVID-19.

The immunoSEQ Assay, a bias-controlled multiplex PCR, was used to amplify TCRbeta CDR3 regions from genomic DNA. In the source study's methods: Nucleated cell counts per sample were estimated from amplification of reference gene primers within the assay. Sequence reads were collapsed and filtered to measure the absolute abundance of every unique TCRbeta CDR3 rearrangement. Productive Simpson clonality was computed per sample as the square root of Simpson's diversity index over productive rearrangements. TCRdb carries this immuneACCESS record with in-frame sequences only. Its versions omit some clonotypes, under half of them owing to an unresolved V gene in the studies checked, with the rest unexplained. V and J calls and clone size are copied from that table; D and trimming were computed from the DNA. For this sample the table gives about 56,000 clones, of which nearly 90% were detected only once. In total, the top ten clones hold about 46% of the sample.

Results and caveats for the whole study, not just this receptor: The quantity of clinical and demographic metadata differed by source and by participant and was supplied without curation.

The CDR3 holds 16 amino acids from the cysteine to the phenylalanine. Just CDR3 DNA is preserved here, 48 bases in frame from base 1. Here V drops 5 bases and J drops 10 bases, and the junction holds 12 bases not matched to any gene. CDR1 SGHTA and CDR2 FQGNSA are derived from the germline V gene. One collaborating source in Seattle enrolled patients during active infection and followed them longitudinally through the course of disease. Whole blood was collected in K2EDTA tubes by collaborating institutions according to the institutions' own protocols. For TCRbeta analysis, collaborators shipped samples as frozen whole blood, isolated PBMCs, or DNA extracted from either of those sample types. Comments on this clone: Its antigen is still unknown. No clone much larger than this one lies a single base away; base qualities are absent.

The TCR was taken from a woman aged 55 to 70 with COVID-19, enrolled during active disease. The sequenced material came from peripheral blood. Recombination linked TRBV7-2 to TRBJ2-1, with 12 bases aligning to TRBD2. The nucleotide sequence reads TGTGCCAGCAGCGCAGACCTAGCGGGAGGGCCAAGGGAGCAGTTCTTC. Protein translation: CASSADLAGGPREQFF.